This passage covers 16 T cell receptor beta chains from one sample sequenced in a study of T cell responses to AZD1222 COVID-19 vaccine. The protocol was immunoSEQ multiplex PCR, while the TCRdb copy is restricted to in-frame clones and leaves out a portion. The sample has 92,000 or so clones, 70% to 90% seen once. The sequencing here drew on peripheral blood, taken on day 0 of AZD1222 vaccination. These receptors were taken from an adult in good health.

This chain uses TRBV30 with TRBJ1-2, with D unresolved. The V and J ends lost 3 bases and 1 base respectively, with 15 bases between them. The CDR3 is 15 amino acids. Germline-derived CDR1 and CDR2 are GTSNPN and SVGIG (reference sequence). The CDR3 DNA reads TGTGCCTGGAGCGACACCGTTACAGTTAACTATGGCTACACCTTC. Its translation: CAWSDTVTVNYGYTF.

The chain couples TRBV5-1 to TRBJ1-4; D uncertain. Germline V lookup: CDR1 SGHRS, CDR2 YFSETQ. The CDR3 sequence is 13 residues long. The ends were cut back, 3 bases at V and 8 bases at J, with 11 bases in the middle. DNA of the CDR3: TGCGCCAGCAGCTCGGCCCAAGGAGAAAAACTGTTTTTT. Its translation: CASSSAQGEKLFF.

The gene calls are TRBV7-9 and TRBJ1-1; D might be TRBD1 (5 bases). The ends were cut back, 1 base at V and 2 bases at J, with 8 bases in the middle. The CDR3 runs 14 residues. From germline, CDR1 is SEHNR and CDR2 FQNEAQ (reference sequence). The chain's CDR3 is CASSLGGLNTEAFF. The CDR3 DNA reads TGTGCCAGCAGCTTAGGGGGGTTAAACACTGAAGCTTTCTTT.

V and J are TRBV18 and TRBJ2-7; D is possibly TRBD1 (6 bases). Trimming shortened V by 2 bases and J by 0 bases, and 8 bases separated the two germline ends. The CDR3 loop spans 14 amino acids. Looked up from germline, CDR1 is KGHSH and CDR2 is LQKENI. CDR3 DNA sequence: TGTGCCAGCTCACCAGACAGGTTCTCCTACGAGCAGTACTTC. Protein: CASSPDRFSYEQYF. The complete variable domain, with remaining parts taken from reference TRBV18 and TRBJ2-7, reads NAGVMQNPRHLVRRRGQEARLRCSPMKGHSHVYWYRQLPEEGLKFMVYLQKENIIDESGMPKERFSAEFPKEGPSILRIQQVVRGDSAAYFCASSPDRFSYEQYFGPGTRLTVT.

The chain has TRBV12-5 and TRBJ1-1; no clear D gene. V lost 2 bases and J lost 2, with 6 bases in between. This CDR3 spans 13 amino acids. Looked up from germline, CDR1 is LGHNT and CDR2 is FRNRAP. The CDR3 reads CASGLSSNTEAFF. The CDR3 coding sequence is TGTGCTAGTGGTTTGTCCAGCAACACTGAAGCTTTCTTT.

DNA for the CDR3: TGCGCCAGCAGGAGGGAGGACTCTGGAAACACCATATATTTT. Translating gives CASRREDSGNTIYF. This chain joins TRBV5-1 and TRBJ1-3; no clear D. This CDR3 spans 14 amino acids. The ends were cut back, 5 bases at V and 0 bases at J, with 9 bases in the middle. Germline V gene sequence: CDR1 SGHRS, CDR2 YFSETQ.

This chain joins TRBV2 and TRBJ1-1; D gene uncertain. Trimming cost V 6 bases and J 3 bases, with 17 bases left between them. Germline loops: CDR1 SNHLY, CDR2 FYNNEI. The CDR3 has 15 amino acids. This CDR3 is CASRRSPERDTEAFF. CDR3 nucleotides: TGTGCCAGCAGGAGAAGTCCCGAGAGGGACACTGAAGCTTTCTTT.

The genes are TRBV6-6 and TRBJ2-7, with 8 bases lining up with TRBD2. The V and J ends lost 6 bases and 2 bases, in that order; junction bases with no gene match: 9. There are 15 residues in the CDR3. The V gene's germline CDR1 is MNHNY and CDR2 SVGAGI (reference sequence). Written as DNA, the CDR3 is TGTGCCAGCAGCCCCGCGGGGGGTCTTACCTACGAGCAGTACTTC. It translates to CASSPAGGLTYEQYF.

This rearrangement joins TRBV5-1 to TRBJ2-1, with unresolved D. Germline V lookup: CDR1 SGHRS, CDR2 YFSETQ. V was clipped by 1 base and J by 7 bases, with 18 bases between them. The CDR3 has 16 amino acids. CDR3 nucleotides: TGCGCCAGCAGCTTGCAATCGGGTCCCTCCGTAAATGAGCAGTTCTTC. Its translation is CASSLQSGPSVNEQFF.

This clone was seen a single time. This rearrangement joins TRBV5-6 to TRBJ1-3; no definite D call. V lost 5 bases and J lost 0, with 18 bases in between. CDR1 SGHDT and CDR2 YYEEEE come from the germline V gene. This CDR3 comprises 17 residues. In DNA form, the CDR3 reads TGTGCCAGCAGTTCCTTCTCAGACGCTCTCTCTGGAAACACCATATATTTT. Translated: CASSSFSDALSGNTIYF.

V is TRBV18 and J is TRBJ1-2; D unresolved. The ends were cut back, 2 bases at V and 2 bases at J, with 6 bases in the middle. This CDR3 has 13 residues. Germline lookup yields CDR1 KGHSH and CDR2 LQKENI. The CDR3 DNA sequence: TGTGCCAGCTCACCATCAGGAAACTATGGCTACACCTTC. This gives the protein CASSPSGNYGYTF.

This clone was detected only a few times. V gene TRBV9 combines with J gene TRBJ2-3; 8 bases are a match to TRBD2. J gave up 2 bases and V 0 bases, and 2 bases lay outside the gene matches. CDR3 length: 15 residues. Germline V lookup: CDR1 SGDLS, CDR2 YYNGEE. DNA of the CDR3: TGTGCCAGCAGCGTAGCGGGGGGGAACACAGATACGCAGTATTTT. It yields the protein CASSVAGGNTDTQYF.

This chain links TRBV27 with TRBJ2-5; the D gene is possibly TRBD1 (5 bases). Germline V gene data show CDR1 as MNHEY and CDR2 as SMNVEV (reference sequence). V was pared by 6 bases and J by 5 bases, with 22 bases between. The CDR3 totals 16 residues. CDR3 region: CASSPSVRGSQETQYF. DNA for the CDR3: TGTGCCAGCAGCCCGTCGGTAAGGGGATCTCAGGAGACCCAGTACTTC.

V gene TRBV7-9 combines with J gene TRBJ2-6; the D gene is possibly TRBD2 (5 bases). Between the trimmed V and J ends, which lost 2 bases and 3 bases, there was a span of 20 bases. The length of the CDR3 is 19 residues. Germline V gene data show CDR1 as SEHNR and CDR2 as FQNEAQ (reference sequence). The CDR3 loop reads CASSLLKRNYSGGANVLTF. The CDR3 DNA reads TGTGCCAGCAGCTTACTAAAACGAAACTACAGCGGTGGGGCCAACGTCCTGACTTTC.

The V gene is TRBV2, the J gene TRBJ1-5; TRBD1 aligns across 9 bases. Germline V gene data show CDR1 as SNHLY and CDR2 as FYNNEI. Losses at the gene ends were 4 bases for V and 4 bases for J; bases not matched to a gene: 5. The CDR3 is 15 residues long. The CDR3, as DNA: TGTGCCAGCAGTGCACAGGGGGCTGGAAATCAGCCCCAGCATTTT. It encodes CASSAQGAGNQPQHF.

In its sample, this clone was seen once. In DNA form, the CDR3 reads TGTGCCAGCAGTTTCTGGGCAGGGGAGAGGTCACCCCTCCACTTT. It is translated as CASSFWAGERSPLHF. The J gene is TRBJ1-6, the V gene TRBV28; D is perhaps TRBD1 (6 bases). The V gene lost 3 bases and the J gene lost 10 bases, with 16 bases spanning the gap. The CDR3 is made up of 15 amino acids. CDR1 is MDHEN and CDR2 is SYDVKM in the germline V gene.